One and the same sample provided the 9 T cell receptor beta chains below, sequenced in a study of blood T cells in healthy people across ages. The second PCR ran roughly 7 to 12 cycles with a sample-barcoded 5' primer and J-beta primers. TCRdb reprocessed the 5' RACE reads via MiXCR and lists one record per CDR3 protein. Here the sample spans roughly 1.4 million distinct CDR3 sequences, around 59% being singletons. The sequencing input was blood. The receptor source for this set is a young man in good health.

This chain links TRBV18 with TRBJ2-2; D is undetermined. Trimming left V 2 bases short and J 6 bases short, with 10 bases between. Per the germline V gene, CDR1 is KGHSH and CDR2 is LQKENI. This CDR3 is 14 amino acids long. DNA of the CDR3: TGTGCCAGCTCACCAGTTACAGATGCCGGGGAGCTGTTTTTT. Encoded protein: CASSPVTDAGELFF. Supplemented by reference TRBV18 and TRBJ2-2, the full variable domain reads NAGVMQNPRHLVRRRGQEARLRCSPMKGHSHVYWYRQLPEEGLKFMVYLQKENIIDESGMPKERFSAEFPKEGPSILRIQQVVRGDSAAYFCASSPVTDAGELFFGEGSRLTVL.

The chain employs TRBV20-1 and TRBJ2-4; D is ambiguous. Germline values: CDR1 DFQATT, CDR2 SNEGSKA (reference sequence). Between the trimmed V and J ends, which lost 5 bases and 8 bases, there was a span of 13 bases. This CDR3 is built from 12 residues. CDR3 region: CSAGTFRDIQYF. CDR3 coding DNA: TGCAGTGCTGGCACCTTTAGGGACATTCAGTACTTC.

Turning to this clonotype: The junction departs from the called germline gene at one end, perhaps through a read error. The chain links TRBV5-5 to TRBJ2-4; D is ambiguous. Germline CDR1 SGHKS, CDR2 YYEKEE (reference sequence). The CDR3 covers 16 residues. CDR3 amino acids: CASTLDGDIAKNIQYF. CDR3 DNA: TGTGCCAGCACCCTTGACGGAGATATAGCCAAAAATATTCAGTACTTC.

CDR3 nucleotide sequence: TGTGCCAGCAGTTACTCAGGTCGCTATGGCTACACCTTC. Protein: CASSYSGRYGYTF. This rearrangement joins TRBV6-2 or TRBV6-3 to TRBJ1-2; D is uncertain. The V gene lost 0 bases and the J gene lost 4 bases, with 6 bases spanning the gap. The germline V gene encodes CDR1 MNHEY and CDR2 SVGEGT. There are 13 residues in the CDR3.

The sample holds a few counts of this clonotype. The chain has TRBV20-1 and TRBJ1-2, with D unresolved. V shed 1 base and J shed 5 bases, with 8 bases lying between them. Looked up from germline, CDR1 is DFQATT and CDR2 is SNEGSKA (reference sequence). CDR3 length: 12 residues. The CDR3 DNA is TGCAGTGCTAGAGTTTATAGATATGGCTACACCTTC. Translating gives CSARVYRYGYTF.

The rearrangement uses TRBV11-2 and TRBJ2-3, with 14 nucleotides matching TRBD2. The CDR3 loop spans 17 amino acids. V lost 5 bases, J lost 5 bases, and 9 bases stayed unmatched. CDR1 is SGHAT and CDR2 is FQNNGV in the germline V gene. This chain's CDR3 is CASSAGLAGVFQDTQYF. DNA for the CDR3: TGTGCCAGCAGCGCGGGACTAGCGGGAGTTTTTCAAGATACGCAGTATTTT.

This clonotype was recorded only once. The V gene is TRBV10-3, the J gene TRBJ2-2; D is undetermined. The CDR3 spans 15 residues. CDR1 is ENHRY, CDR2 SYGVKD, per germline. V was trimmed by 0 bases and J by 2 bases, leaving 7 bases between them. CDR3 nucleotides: TGTGCCATCAGTGAGTCGAGCTCCAACACCGGGGAGCTGTTTTTT. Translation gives CAISESSSNTGELFF.

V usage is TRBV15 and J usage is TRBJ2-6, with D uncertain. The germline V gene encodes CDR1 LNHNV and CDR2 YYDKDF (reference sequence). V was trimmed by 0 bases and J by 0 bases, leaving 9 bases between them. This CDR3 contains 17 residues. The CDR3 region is CATSRENRASGANVLTF. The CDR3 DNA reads TGTGCCACCAGCAGAGAGAATAGAGCCTCTGGGGCCAACGTCCTGACTTTC. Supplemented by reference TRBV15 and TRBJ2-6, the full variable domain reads DAMVIQNPRYQVTQFGKPVTLSCSQTLNHNVMYWYQQKSSQAPKLLFHYYDKDFNNEADTPDNFQSRRPNTSFCFLDIRSPGLGDTAMYLCATSRENRASGANVLTFGAGSRLTVL.

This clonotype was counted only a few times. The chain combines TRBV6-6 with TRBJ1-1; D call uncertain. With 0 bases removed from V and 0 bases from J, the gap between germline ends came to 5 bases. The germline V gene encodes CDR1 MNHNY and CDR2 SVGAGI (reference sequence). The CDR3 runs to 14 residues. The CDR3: CASSYSKVNTEAFF. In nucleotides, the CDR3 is TGTGCCAGCAGTTACTCGAAGGTGAACACTGAAGCTTTCTTT.